This TCR beta chain appears in the sequencing data of a study of OX40 agonist ivuxolimab in advanced cancers. About the research overall: Every 2 weeks, patients received ivuxolimab intravenously, dosed at 0.01 to 10 mg/kg. Study-wide points: Partial responders at 0.1-3.0 mg/kg had among the lowest clonal expansion. CD8+ T cells averaged more expanded clones than CD4+.

Measured with immunoSEQ multiplex PCR; TCRdb has only the in-frame clones, and not every one. Here the sample spans tens of thousands of clones, approximately 85% being singletons. This clone was counted once. What it recognizes is unknown. The V and J ends lost 1 base and 5 bases respectively, with 18 bases between them. Germline V gives CDR1 SGHRS, CDR2 YFSETQ. The CDR3 is made up of 17 amino acids. This sample comprised CD4+ or CD8+ T cells sorted from blood, obtained in a trial of the OX40 agonist ivuxolimab. This clonotype originated in an adult with an advanced solid tumor such as melanoma, head and neck, liver or kidney cancer. This chain joins TRBV5-1 and TRBJ2-2; no firm D call. The CDR3 loop reads CASSLFGSLSATGELFF. The CDR3 nucleotides read TGCGCCAGCAGCTTGTTTGGTTCTTTGTCAGCGACCGGGGAGCTGTTTTTT.